The following is a TCR beta chain sequence with its context. Its antigen is undetermined. This specimen belongs to a study of memory CD4+ T cells and cytomegalovirus serostatus. The wider study: Donors were healthy Belgian adults, 10 or so CMV seropositive and under 30 seronegative.

Clones were sequenced by immunoSEQ multiplex PCR, and TCRdb holds only the in-frame ones, with some missing. The sample has 25,000 to 35,000 clones; under 80% are singletons. The CDR3 sequence is 16 residues long. The ends lost 4 bases at V and 2 bases at J; junction bases unmatched: 9. CDR1 and CDR2 from the germline V gene are KGHSH and LQKENI. The sort gate was single viable CD3+CD4+CD8-CD45RO+ cells for memory CD4+ T cells. Whole-study findings and limits: Of approximately 160 reported CMV TCRbeta sequences, 65 to 85 were found in memory CD4+ repertoires. Suggested: most of the CMV-linked TCR signature lies in CD4+ memory cells.

The rearrangement links TRBV18 to TRBJ1-1; TRBD1 aligns across 8 bases. Sequencing input: memory CD4+ T cells from blood. The TCR was taken from an adult in good health and CMV-seronegative. Some clones in this sample may be carry-over from other donors' samples. CDR3 DNA: TGTGCCAGCTCACGGCAGGGGGCTGGAAGAAACACTGAAGCTTTCTTT. Translating gives CASSRQGAGRNTEAFF. Drawing the rest from reference TRBV18 and TRBJ1-1, the complete variable domain is NAGVMQNPRHLVRRRGQEARLRCSPMKGHSHVYWYRQLPEEGLKFMVYLQKENIIDESGMPKERFSAEFPKEGPSILRIQQVVRGDSAAYFCASSRQGAGRNTEAFFGQGTRLTVV.